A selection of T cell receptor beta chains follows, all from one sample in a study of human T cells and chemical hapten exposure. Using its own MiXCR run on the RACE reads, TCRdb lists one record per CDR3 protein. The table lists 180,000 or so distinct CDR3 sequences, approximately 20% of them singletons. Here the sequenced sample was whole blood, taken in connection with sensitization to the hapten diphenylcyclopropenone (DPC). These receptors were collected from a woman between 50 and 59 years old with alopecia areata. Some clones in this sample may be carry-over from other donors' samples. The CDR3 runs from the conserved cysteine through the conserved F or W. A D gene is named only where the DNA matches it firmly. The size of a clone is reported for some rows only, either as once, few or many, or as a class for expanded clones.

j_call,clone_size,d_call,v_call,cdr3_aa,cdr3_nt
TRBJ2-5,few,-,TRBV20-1,CSAPRPGSPETQYF,TGCAGTGCTCCGCGACCGGGAAGCCCTGAGACCCAGTACTTC
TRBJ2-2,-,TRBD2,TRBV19,CASSITSGSTGELFF,TGTGCCAGTAGTATCACTAGCGGGAGTACCGGGGAGCTGTTTTTT
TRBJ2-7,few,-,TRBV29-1,CSVVKQVSYEQYF,TGCAGCGTTGTGAAACAAGTCTCCTACGAGCAGTACTTC
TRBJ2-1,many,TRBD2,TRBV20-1,CSADSSLAVAVNEQFF,TGCAGTGCTGATAGTAGCCTAGCGGTTGCGGTCAATGAGCAGTTCTTC
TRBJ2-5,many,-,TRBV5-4,CASSFRGFETQYF,TGTGCCAGCAGCTTCCGGGGCTTTGAGACCCAGTACTTC
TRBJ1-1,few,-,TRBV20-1,CSAAGQGGWDTEAFF,TGCAGTGCCGCCGGGCAGGGTGGCTGGGACACTGAAGCTTTCTTT
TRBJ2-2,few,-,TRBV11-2,CASSLGLGPGAGELFF,TGTGCCAGCAGCTTAGGTTTAGGACCCGGGGCCGGGGAGCTGTTTTTT
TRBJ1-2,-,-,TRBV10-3,CAISENYGYTF,TGTGCCATCAGTGAAAACTATGGCTACACCTTC
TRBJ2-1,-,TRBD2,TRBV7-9,CASSLVGTSGIREQFF,TGTGCCAGCAGCTTAGTCGGGACTAGCGGGATTCGGGAGCAGTTCTTC
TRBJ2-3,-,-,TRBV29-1,CSVEMGGTDTQYF,TGCAGCGTTGAGATGGGAGGCACAGATACGCAGTATTTT
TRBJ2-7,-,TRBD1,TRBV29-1,CSVGTGIYEQYF,TGCAGCGTTGGGACAGGGATCTACGAGCAGTACTTC
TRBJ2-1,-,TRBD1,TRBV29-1,CSVSGWTGGNEQFF,TGCAGCGTCTCCGGATGGACAGGGGGCAATGAGCAGTTCTTC
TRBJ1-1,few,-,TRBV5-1,CASSLLDVMNTEAFF,TGCGCCAGCAGCTTGCTCGACGTAATGAACACTGAAGCTTTCTTT
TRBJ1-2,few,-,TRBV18,CASSPVEDYGYTF,TGTGCCAGCTCACCTGTGGAGGATTATGGCTACACCTTC
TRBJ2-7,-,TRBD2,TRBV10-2,CASNPTSGRSGRYEQYF,TGCGCCAGCAATCCGACTAGCGGGAGAAGTGGGCGCTACGAGCAGTACTTC
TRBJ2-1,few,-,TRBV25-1,CASSDVRREQFF,TGTGCCAGCAGTGACGTGCGGCGTGAGCAGTTCTTC
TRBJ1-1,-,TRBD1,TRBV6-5,CASSPRTGGYTEAFF,TGTGCCAGCAGTCCTCGGACAGGGGGCTATACTGAAGCTTTCTTT
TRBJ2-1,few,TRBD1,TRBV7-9,CASSSRQGYNEQFF,TGTGCCAGCAGCTCCAGACAGGGTTACAATGAGCAGTTCTTC
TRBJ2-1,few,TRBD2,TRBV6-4,CASSLLAGSNEQFF,TGTGCCAGCAGCTTACTAGCGGGTTCCAATGAGCAGTTCTTC
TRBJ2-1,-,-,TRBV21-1,CASSNMTFSHEQFF,TGTGCCAGCAGCAACATGACCTTTAGCCATGAGCAGTTCTTC
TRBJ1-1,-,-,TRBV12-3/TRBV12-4,CASSFGVGPARSEAFF,TGTGCCAGCAGTTTTGGGGTGGGGCCCGCTCGTTCTGAAGCTTTCTTT
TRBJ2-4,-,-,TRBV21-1,CASSKGGSGGKNIQYF,TGTGCCAGCAGCAAAGGGGGTAGCGGGGGCAAAAACATTCAGTACTTC
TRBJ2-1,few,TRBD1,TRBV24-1,CATSDWQGASNEQFF,TGTGCCACCAGTGATTGGCAGGGGGCCTCAAATGAGCAGTTCTTC
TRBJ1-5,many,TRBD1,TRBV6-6,CASRVQGANNQPQHF,TGTGCCAGCAGAGTACAGGGGGCTAATAATCAGCCCCAGCATTTT
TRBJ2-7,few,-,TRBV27,CASSLDSRSSYEQYF,TGTGCCAGCAGTTTAGACAGCCGAAGCTCCTACGAGCAGTACTTC
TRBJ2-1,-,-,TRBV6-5,CASSYSTGDIYNEQFF,TGTGCCAGCAGTTACTCGACGGGGGACATCTACAATGAGCAGTTCTTC
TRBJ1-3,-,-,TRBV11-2,CASSRTGTSGNTIYF,TGTGCCAGCAGCCGTACAGGGACGTCTGGAAACACCATATATTTT
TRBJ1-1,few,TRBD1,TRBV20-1,CSARTGGGAEAFF,TGCAGTGCTAGAACAGGGGGAGGGGCTGAAGCTTTCTTT
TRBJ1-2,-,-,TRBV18,CASSPLGGGWSYGYTF,TGTGCCAGCTCACCACTGGGTGGCGGATGGAGCTATGGCTACACCTTC
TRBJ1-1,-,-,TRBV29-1,CSTADTANTEAFF,TGCAGCACTGCGGACACCGCGAACACTGAAGCTTTCTTT
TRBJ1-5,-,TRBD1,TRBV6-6,CASSDRGKQPQHF,TGTGCCAGCAGTGACAGGGGGAAGCAGCCCCAGCATTTT
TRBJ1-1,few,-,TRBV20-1,CSAPRGGEAFF,TGCAGTGCCCCTAGGGGGGGTGAAGCTTTCTTT
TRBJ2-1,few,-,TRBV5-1,CASSLGRAGLVDEQFF,TGCGCCAGCAGCTTGGGACGCGCGGGACTGGTTGATGAGCAGTTCTTC
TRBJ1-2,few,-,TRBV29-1,CSVAGTTIGYTF,TGCAGCGTCGCCGGGACAACGATTGGCTACACCTTC
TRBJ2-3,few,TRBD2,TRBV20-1,CSAVSGRGKSTQYF,TGCAGTGCTGTAAGCGGGAGGGGCAAGAGTACGCAGTATTTT
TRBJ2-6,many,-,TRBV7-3,CASSPPPGRAGANVLTF,TGTGCCAGCAGCCCACCCCCTGGGCGGGCTGGGGCCAACGTCCTGACTTTC
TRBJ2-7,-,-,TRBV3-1,CASSFSSYEQYF,TGTGCCAGCAGCTTTAGCTCCTACGAGCAGTACTTC
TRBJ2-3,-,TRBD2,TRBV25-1,CASSAWEGQEDTQYF,TGTGCCAGCAGTGCGTGGGAGGGGCAGGAAGATACGCAGTATTTT
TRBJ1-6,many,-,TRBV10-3,CAISEGGDRPIALHF,TGTGCCATCAGTGAAGGGGGGGACCGTCCCATCGCCCTCCACTTT
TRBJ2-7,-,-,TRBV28,CASSSLAKQYF,TGTGCCAGCAGTTCGCTAGCGAAGCAGTACTTC
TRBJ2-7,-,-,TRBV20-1,CSARGREGVAYEQYF,TGCAGTGCTAGAGGTCGAGAGGGGGTTGCCTACGAGCAGTACTTC
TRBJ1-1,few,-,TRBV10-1,CASSESRGAGPEAFF,TGCGCCAGCAGTGAGTCGCGGGGGGCCGGCCCTGAAGCTTTCTTT
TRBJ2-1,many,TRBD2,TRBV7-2,CASSLVTPGLALNEQFF,TGTGCCAGCAGCTTAGTAACTCCGGGACTAGCACTCAATGAGCAGTTCTTC
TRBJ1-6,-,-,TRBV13,CASSTGQKNSPLHF,TGTGCCAGCAGCACCGGACAGAAGAATTCACCCCTCCACTTT